These 16 T cell receptor beta chains were sequenced from one sample in a study of blood T cell repertoires in COVID-19. Clones were sequenced by immunoSEQ multiplex PCR, and TCRdb holds only the in-frame ones, with some missing. The data hold over 150,000 clones, with 84% observed a single time. The sample consisted of PBMCs or T cells enriched from blood (not recorded which). These receptor sequences come from a man aged 45 to 65 who had recovered from COVID-19.

The chain has TRBV2 and TRBJ2-5; weak D call: TRBD1 (5 bases). This CDR3 contains 14 residues. Germline CDR1 SNHLY, CDR2 FYNNEI. Trimming took 4 bases from V and 2 from J, leaving 11 bases between them. The CDR3 nucleotides are TGTGCCAGCAGTGTATCAGGGAATCAAGAGACCCAGTACTTC. Protein: CASSVSGNQETQYF.

This clone was counted only a few times. The chain recombines TRBV7-6 with TRBJ2-5, with D uncertain. CDR3 size: 15 residues. CDR1 and CDR2 (germline): SGHVS, FNYEAQ. V gave up 0 bases and J gave up 0 bases, with 8 bases separating them. The CDR3 sequence: CASSLAASYQETQYF. As DNA, the CDR3 is TGTGCCAGCAGCTTAGCGGCATCGTACCAAGAGACCCAGTACTTC.

This chain uses TRBV7-3 with TRBJ1-1; 10 bases line up with TRBD1. Trimming cost V 5 bases and J 8 bases; bases outside gene matches: 5. Germline values: CDR1 SGHTA, CDR2 FQGTGA. The CDR3 covers 13 residues. The CDR3 spells CASSPRTGGEAFF. CDR3 in DNA: TGTGCCAGCAGCCCACGGACAGGGGGAGAAGCTTTCTTT. The full variable domain, in which reference TRBV7-3 and TRBJ1-1 provide the parts outside the CDR3, is GAGVSQTPSNKVTEKGKYVELRCDPISGHTALYWYRQSLGQGPEFLIYFQGTGAADDSGLPNDRFFAVRPEGSVSTLKIQRTERGDSAVYLCASSPRTGGEAFFGQGTRLTVV.

This clone turned up a few times. The chain couples TRBV15 to TRBJ1-1, with 8 bases aligning to TRBD1. The CDR3 extends over 14 amino acids. Unmatched junction bases numbered 6, after V lost 8 bases and J lost 1 base. Germline V gene sequence: CDR1 LNHNV, CDR2 YYDKDF (reference sequence). The CDR3 here is CATRTGSTNTEAFF. In DNA form, the CDR3 reads TGTGCCACCCGGACAGGGAGTACGAACACTGAAGCTTTCTTT.

V gene TRBV7-2 combines with J gene TRBJ1-1; 12 bases fit TRBD1. The CDR3 is 14 amino acids. Losses at the gene ends were 4 bases for V and 10 bases for J; bases not matched to a gene: 7. CDR1 and CDR2 (germline): SGHTA, FQGNSA. The CDR3 loop is CASSSNPGQGAAFF. CDR3 sequence (DNA): TGTGCCAGCAGCTCAAACCCGGGACAGGGGGCAGCTTTCTTT. The complete variable domain, with remaining parts taken from reference TRBV7-2 and TRBJ1-1, reads GAGVSQSPSNKVTEKGKDVELRCDPISGHTALYWYRQSLGQGLEFLIYFQGNSAPDKSGLPSDRFSAERTGGSVSTLTIQRTQQEDSAVYLCASSSNPGQGAAFFGQGTRLTVV.

The V call is TRBV15, the J call TRBJ2-5; possibly TRBD1 for D (5 bases). CDR1 and CDR2 from the germline V gene are LNHNV and YYDKDF (reference sequence). CDR3 length: 15 amino acids. V was clipped by 1 base and J by 1 base, with 10 bases between them. CDR3 amino acids: CATSRAGNFQETQYF. The CDR3 coding sequence is TGTGCCACCAGCAGAGCAGGGAACTTCCAAGAGACCCAGTACTTC.

The chain has TRBV6-6 and TRBJ2-7, with D possibly TRBD2 on 6 matching bases. The CDR3 is 17 amino acids. The germline CDR1 and CDR2 sequences are MNHNY and SVGAGI (reference sequence). Between the trimmed V and J ends, which lost 5 bases and 3 bases, there was a span of 23 bases. This chain's CDR3 is CASSPQNQDGTLYEQYF. Here the CDR3 DNA reads TGTGCCAGCAGTCCCCAGAATCAGGACGGGACTCTCTACGAGCAGTACTTC.

The chain couples TRBV9 to TRBJ2-1, with a possible D match to TRBD2 (7 bases). This CDR3 comprises 18 residues. V gave up 0 bases and J gave up 7 bases, with 23 bases separating them. Germline V CDR1 and CDR2: SGDLS, YYNGEE. The CDR3 region is CASSVADWGGPTNNEQFF. DNA for the CDR3: TGTGCCAGCAGCGTAGCTGATTGGGGGGGCCCCACTAATAATGAGCAGTTCTTC.

This clone was observed many times. The chain is built from TRBV5-1 and TRBJ1-2; 7 nucleotides align to TRBD1. This CDR3 spans 13 amino acids. The germline gives CDR1 SGHRS, CDR2 YFSETQ. V trimming: 2 bases; J trimming: 6 bases; junction bases outside the gene matches: 4. CDR3 residues: CASSFETGNGYTF. The CDR3 DNA is TGCGCCAGCAGCTTTGAGACAGGGAATGGCTACACCTTC.

The chain joins TRBV11-2 to TRBJ2-7, with D unresolved. The CDR3 covers 14 residues. Trimming pared 1 base from V and 0 bases from J, leaving 7 bases between. Germline CDR1 and CDR2: SGHAT and FQNNGV. CDR3 sequence reads: CASSLARASYEQYF. In DNA, the CDR3 is TGTGCCAGCAGCTTAGCCCGAGCCTCCTACGAGCAGTACTTC. The variable domain in full, with the rest retrieved from reference TRBV11-2 and TRBJ2-7, is EAGVAQSPRYKIIEKRQSVAFWCNPISGHATLYWYQQILGQGPKLLIQFQNNGVVDDSQLPKDRFSAERLKGVDSTLKIQPAKLEDSAVYLCASSLARASYEQYFGPGTRLTVT.

The rearrangement joins TRBV7-6 to TRBJ2-6; TRBD1 matches at 9 bases. The CDR3 sequence is 19 residues long. The junction had 10 bases not matched to a gene; V was cut back by 4 bases and J by 0 bases. Germline V lookup: CDR1 SGHVS, CDR2 FNYEAQ. The CDR3 here is CASSSGTGTPYSGANVLTF. The CDR3 DNA follows: TGTGCCAGCAGCTCCGGGACAGGGACCCCTTACTCTGGGGCCAACGTCCTGACTTTC.

The chain has TRBV5-1 and TRBJ2-5; 8 bases are a match to TRBD2. The CDR3 covers 15 residues. Looked up from germline, CDR1 is SGHRS and CDR2 is YFSETQ. V lost 2 bases to trimming and J lost 2 bases; unmatched junction nucleotides: 5. The CDR3 is CASSLALAEQETQYF. The CDR3 nucleotides read TGCGCCAGCAGCTTAGCACTAGCGGAACAAGAGACCCAGTACTTC.

This clone came up many times. The J gene is TRBJ2-1, the V gene TRBV2; TRBD2 matches 13 bases. The CDR3 loop spans 18 amino acids. With 1 base clipped from V and 7 bases from J, the junction kept 10 bases outside the gene matches. CDR1 SNHLY and CDR2 FYNNEI come from the germline V gene. DNA for the CDR3: TGTGCCAGCAGTGAAGAACTAGCGGGGGGGCCCCTTTTGAATGAGCAGTTCTTC. It encodes CASSEELAGGPLLNEQFF.

The chain links TRBV7-6 to TRBJ2-1; D not certain. Trimming left V 3 bases short and J 2 bases short, with 5 bases between. Germline CDR1 is SGHVS and CDR2 is FNYEAQ. This CDR3 has 13 amino acids. The CDR3 reads CASSFQAYNEQFF. The CDR3 nucleotides are TGTGCCAGCAGCTTCCAGGCCTACAATGAGCAGTTCTTC.

This clone was seen once. The J gene is TRBJ1-1, the V gene TRBV9; 10 bases are a match to TRBD1. This CDR3 spans 16 amino acids. Germline loops: CDR1 SGDLS, CDR2 YYNGEE. V shed 0 bases and J 0 bases; nucleotides not matched to a gene: 2. DNA for the CDR3: TGTGCCAGCAGCGTAGGGACAGGGGGTATGAACACTGAAGCTTTCTTT. This encodes CASSVGTGGMNTEAFF. The variable domain in full, with the rest retrieved from reference TRBV9 and TRBJ1-1, is DSGVTQTPKHLITATGQRVTLRCSPRSGDLSVYWYQQSLDQGLQFLIQYYNGEERAKGNILERFSAQQFPDLHSELNLSSLELGDSALYFCASSVGTGGMNTEAFFGQGTRLTVV.

A note on this clone: At the DNA level, this CDR3 is encoded by other sequences in the same sample as well. The genes are TRBV19 and TRBJ2-2, with D possibly matching TRBD2 (5 bases). Germline loops: CDR1 LNHDA, CDR2 SQIVND (reference sequence). V was clipped by 3 bases and J by 6 bases, with 11 bases between them. CDR3 length equals 14 residues. CDR3 coding DNA: TGTGCCAGTAGTATTGAGGGTCGGGCCGGGGAGCTGTTTTTT. It translates to CASSIEGRAGELFF.